This entry is about one TCR beta chain. The entry originates in a study of Ad26.COV2.S vaccination and SARS-CoV-2 variants. The treatment denotes: some 20 received Ad26.COV2.S at low or high dose, single or two shots; roughly 5 received placebo; per-sample allocation not given. Day 63 after the first vaccine or placebo injection was the time point for sampling. V gave up 1 base and J gave up 4 bases; unmatched junction bases: 3. This CDR3 is 14 amino acids long. Germline CDR1 is MGHRA and CDR2 is YSYEKL. Measured with immunoSEQ multiplex PCR; TCRdb has only the in-frame clones, and not every one. The table has 350,000 to 400,000 clones, 70% to 90% seen once; the top ten hold 1.5% to 2%.

This TCR was sampled from a person aged 18-65 years who received the Ad26.COV2.S COVID-19 vaccine or a placebo. Sample: peripheral blood, taken in a trial of Ad26.COV2.S vaccine versus placebo. The rearrangement joins TRBV4-1 to TRBJ2-7; 8 bases map to TRBD1. CDR3 loop: CASSQVTGGYEQYF. CDR3 nucleotides: TGCGCCAGCAGCCAAGTAACAGGGGGTTACGAGCAGTACTTC.